One and the same sample provided the 10 T cell receptor beta chains below, sequenced in a study of a mutant IDH1 vaccine in newly diagnosed glioma. The antigens of these receptors remain unknown. The sample's time point: week 5, during vaccination. With topical imiquimod, each dose of the vaccine consisted of 300 ug of mutant IDH1 20-mer peptide. Method: immunoSEQ multiplex PCR; TCRdb's copy keeps in-frame clones and lacks some. The sample includes 50,000 to 65,000 clones, 80% to 85% of them seen just once. The sequencing here drew on PBMCs, taken from a glioma patient whose treatment included an IDH1 peptide vaccine. These receptors were taken from a man aged 30-40 years with glioma.

There are a few counts of this clone. This sequence joins TRBV15 and TRBJ1-1, with 9 bases matching TRBD1. This CDR3 is built from 12 residues. CDR1 and CDR2 (germline): LNHNV, YYDKDF (reference sequence). J was trimmed by 9 bases and V by 5 bases; bases with no gene match: 4. The CDR3 region is CATSLGQGKAFF. CDR3 nucleotides: TGTGCCACCAGCCTAGGACAGGGGAAAGCTTTCTTT.

The rearrangement joins TRBV27 to TRBJ1-4; unclear D gene. The CDR3 spans 16 residues. Germline loops: CDR1 MNHEY, CDR2 SMNVEV (reference sequence). V lost 5 bases, J lost 1 base, and 14 bases lay in between. The CDR3 is CASSQDRVGTNEKLFF. The CDR3 DNA reads TGTGCCAGCAGTCAGGATCGGGTCGGAACTAATGAAAAACTGTTTTTT.

CDR3 nucleotides: TGTGCCAGCTCACCACTGGGAGGGGGCAGGGGGGATCAGCCCCAGCATTTT. It translates to CASSPLGGGRGDQPQHF. The rearrangement uses TRBV18 and TRBJ1-5; TRBD1 matches at 7 bases. CDR3 length: 17 residues. J gave up 5 bases and V 1 base, and 11 bases lay outside the gene matches. The germline CDR1 and CDR2 sequences are KGHSH and LQKENI. Full variable domain (missing parts from reference TRBV18 and TRBJ1-5): NAGVMQNPRHLVRRRGQEARLRCSPMKGHSHVYWYRQLPEEGLKFMVYLQKENIIDESGMPKERFSAEFPKEGPSILRIQQVVRGDSAAYFCASSPLGGGRGDQPQHFGDGTRLSIL.

The V call is TRBV2, the J call TRBJ2-7, with 7 bases identical to TRBD1. The CDR3 runs 14 residues. The V and J ends lost 6 bases and 0 bases, in that order; junction bases with no gene match: 5. Germline V CDR1 and CDR2: SNHLY, FYNNEI. CDR3 DNA: TGTGCCAGCAGGGGACAGTATACCTCCTACGAGCAGTACTTC. This gives the protein CASRGQYTSYEQYF. Full variable domain (outside the CDR3, taken from reference TRBV2 and TRBJ2-7): EPEVTQTPSHQVTQMGQEVILRCVPISNHLYFYWYRQILGQKVEFLVSFYNNEISEKSEIFDDQFSVERPDGSNFTLKIRSTKLEDSAMYFCASRGQYTSYEQYFGPGTRLTVT.

V gene TRBV7-9 combines with J gene TRBJ1-3, with D uncertain. The V end was cut by 7 bases, the J end by 0 bases, with 16 bases between. Germline V lookup: CDR1 SEHNR, CDR2 FQNEAQ (reference sequence). The CDR3 is 16 amino acids. The CDR3 sequence is CASTPRSGYSGNTIYF. CDR3 DNA sequence: TGTGCCAGCACCCCACGGTCCGGCTACTCTGGAAACACCATATATTTT.

The chain has TRBV6-4 and TRBJ2-7; D unresolved. The CDR3 has 14 amino acids. Between the trimmed V and J ends, which lost 10 bases and 6 bases, there was a span of 22 bases. Germline values: CDR1 MRHNA, CDR2 SNTAGT. The CDR3 spells CATAPRAGYFEQYF. The CDR3 region has the DNA TGTGCCACGGCGCCCCGGGCAGGATATTTCGAGCAGTACTTC.

The CDR3 protein is CASSIVRGNEQYF. The CDR3 nucleotides are TGTGCCAGTAGTATAGTGAGGGGGAACGAGCAGTACTTC. The V gene is TRBV19, the J gene TRBJ2-7, with a tentative D call TRBD1 (6 bases). The CDR3 totals 13 residues. Germline V gene lookup returns CDR1 LNHDA and CDR2 SQIVND (reference sequence). V lost 1 base to trimming and J lost 5 bases, with 9 bases between them.

This sequence joins TRBV29-1 and TRBJ2-6; the D is unclear. The germline gives CDR1 SQVTM, CDR2 ANQGSEA. This CDR3 spans 12 amino acids. V was clipped by 4 bases and J by 2 bases, with 3 bases between them. The CDR3 is CSVGPGANVLTF. CDR3 sequence (DNA): TGCAGCGTTGGACCTGGGGCCAACGTCCTGACTTTC. The complete variable domain, with remaining parts taken from reference TRBV29-1 and TRBJ2-6, reads SAVISQKPSRDICQRGTSLTIQCQVDSQVTMMFWYRQQPGQSLTLIATANQGSEATYESGFVIDKFPISRPNLTFSTLTVSNMSPEDSSIYLCSVGPGANVLTFGAGSRLTVL.

The chain is built from TRBV10-3 and TRBJ2-7; 8 bases align to TRBD2. The CDR3 sequence is 12 residues long. Trimming at V came to 10 bases and at J to 6 bases, leaving 8 bases not matched to a gene. Germline V CDR1 and CDR2: ENHRY, SYGVKD. Here the CDR3 reads CATTGGGGEQYF. CDR3 sequence (DNA): TGTGCCACCACCGGGGGGGGCGGCGAGCAGTACTTC.

J is TRBJ2-3 and V is TRBV21-1; the table calls TRBD2, which could not be checked here. TRBV21-1 is annotated as a pseudogene. The CDR3 has 17 residues. The CDR3 protein is CASSKRASGGPTDTQYF. CDR3 nucleotides: TGTGCCAGCAGCAAACGGGCTAGCGGGGGCCCCACAGATACGCAGTATTTT.